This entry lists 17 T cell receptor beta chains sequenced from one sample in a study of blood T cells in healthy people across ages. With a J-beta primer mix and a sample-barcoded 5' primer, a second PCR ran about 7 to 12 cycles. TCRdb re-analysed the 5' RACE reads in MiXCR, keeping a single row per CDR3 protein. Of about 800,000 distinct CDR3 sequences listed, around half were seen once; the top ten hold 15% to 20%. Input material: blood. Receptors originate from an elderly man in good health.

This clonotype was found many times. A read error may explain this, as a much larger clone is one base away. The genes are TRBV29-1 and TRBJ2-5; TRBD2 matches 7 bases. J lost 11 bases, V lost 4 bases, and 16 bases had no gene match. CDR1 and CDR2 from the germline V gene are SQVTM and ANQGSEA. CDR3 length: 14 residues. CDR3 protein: CSVGVAGVGNEQYF. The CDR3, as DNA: TGCAGCGTTGGTGTGGCGGGAGTGGGCAATGAGCAGTACTTC. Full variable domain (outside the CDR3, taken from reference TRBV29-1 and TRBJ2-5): SAVISQKPSRDICQRGTSLTIQCQVDSQVTMMFWYRQQPGQSLTLIATANQGSEATYESGFVIDKFPISRPNLTFSTLTVSNMSPEDSSIYLCSVGVAGVGNEQYFGPGTRLLVL.

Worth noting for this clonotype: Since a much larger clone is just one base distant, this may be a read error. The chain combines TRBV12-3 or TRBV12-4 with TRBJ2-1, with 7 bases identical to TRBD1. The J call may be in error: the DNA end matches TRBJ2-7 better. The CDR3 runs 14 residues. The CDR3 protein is CASSEGGFYNEQYF. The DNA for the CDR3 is TGTGCCAGCTCGGAAGGGGGCTTCTACAATGAGCAGTACTTC.

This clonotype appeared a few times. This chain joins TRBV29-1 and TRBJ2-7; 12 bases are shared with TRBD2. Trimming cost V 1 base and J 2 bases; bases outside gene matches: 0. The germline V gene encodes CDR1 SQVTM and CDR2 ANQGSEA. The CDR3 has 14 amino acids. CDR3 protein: CSVEGLAGAYEQYF. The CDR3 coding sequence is TGCAGCGTTGAAGGACTAGCGGGAGCCTACGAGCAGTACTTC.

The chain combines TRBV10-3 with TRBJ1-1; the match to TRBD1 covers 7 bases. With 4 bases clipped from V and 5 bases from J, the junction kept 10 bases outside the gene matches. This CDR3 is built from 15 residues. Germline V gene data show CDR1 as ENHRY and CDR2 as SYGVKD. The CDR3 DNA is TGTGCCATCAGTGCTAGGACAGGTAGAAGTACTGAAGCTTTCTTT. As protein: CAISARTGRSTEAFF.

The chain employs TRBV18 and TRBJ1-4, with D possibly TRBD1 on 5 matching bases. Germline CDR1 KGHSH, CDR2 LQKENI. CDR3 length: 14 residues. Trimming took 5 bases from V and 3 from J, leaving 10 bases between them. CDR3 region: CASSLSGANEKLFF. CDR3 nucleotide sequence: TGTGCCAGCTCATTATCGGGGGCTAATGAAAAACTGTTTTTT.

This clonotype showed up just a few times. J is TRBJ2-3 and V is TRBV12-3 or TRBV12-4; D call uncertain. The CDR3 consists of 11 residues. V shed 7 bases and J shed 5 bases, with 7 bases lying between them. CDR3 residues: CASTRGDTQYF. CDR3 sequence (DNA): TGTGCCAGCACCCGAGGAGATACGCAGTATTTT.

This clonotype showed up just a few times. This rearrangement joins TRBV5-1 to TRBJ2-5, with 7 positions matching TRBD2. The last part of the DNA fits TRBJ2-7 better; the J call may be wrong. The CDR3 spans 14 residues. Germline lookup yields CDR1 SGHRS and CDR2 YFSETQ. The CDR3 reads CASRETSGNLEQYF. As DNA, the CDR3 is TGCGCCAGCAGGGAGACGAGCGGGAATCTCGAGCAGTACTTC.

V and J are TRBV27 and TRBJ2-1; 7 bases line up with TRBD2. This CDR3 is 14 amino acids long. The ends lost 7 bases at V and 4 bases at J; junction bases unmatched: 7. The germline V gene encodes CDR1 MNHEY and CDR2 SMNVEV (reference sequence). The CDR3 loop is CASTFAREYNEQFF. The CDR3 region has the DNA TGTGCCAGCACCTTCGCGCGGGAGTACAATGAGCAGTTCTTC.

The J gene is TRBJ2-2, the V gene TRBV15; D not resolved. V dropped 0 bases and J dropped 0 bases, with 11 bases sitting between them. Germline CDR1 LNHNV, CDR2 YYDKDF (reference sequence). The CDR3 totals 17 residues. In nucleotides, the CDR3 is TGTGCCACCAGCAGAGATCTTCGGTCCACGAACACCGGGGAGCTGTTTTTT. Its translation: CATSRDLRSTNTGELFF.

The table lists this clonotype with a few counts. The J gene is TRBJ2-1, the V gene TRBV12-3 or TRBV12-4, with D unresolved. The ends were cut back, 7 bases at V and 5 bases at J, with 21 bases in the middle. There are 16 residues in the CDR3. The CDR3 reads CASNYYRAPSDNEQFF. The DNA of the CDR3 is TGTGCCAGCAATTACTACCGGGCCCCTTCCGACAATGAGCAGTTCTTC.

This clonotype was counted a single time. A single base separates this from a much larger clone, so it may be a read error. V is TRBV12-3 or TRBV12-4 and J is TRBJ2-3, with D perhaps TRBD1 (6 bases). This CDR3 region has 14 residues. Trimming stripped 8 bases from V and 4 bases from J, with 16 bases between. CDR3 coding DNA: TGTGCCAGCTGTGGGGGCAGCAGCGCAGATACGCAGTATTTT. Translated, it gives CASCGGSSADTQYF.

The CDR3 sequence: CASSFRQVLGYEQYF. CDR3 in DNA: TGTGCCAGCAGCTTTCGACAGGTTTTAGGCTACGAGCAGTACTTC. The V gene is TRBV13, the J gene TRBJ2-7; tentative D call: TRBD1 (6 bases). V was trimmed by 3 bases and J by 3 bases, leaving 15 bases between them. The germline V gene encodes CDR1 PRHDT and CDR2 FYEKMQ (reference sequence). The CDR3 length is 15 residues.

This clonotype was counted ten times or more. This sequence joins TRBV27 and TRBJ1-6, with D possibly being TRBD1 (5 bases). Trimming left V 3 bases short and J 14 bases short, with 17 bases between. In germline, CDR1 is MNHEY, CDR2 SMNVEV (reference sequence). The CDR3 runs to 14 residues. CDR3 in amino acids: CASSFSGTARSLHF. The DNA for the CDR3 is TGTGCCAGCAGTTTCTCCGGGACTGCTCGATCCCTCCACTTT.

CDR3 sequence reads: CASSLEATLPETQYF. CDR3 bases: TGTGCCAGCAGTTTAGAGGCTACGTTGCCGGAGACCCAGTACTTC. The chain couples TRBV12-3 or TRBV12-4 to TRBJ2-7; D unclear. Gene TRBJ2-5 matches the end of the DNA better, so the J call may be wrong. There are 15 residues in the CDR3.

This chain's CDR3 is CASSLGPLALYEQYF. The CDR3 nucleotides are TGTGCCAGCAGTTTAGGTCCCCTGGCCCTCTACGAGCAGTACTTC. The V call is TRBV12-3 or TRBV12-4, the J call TRBJ2-5; D is uncertain. The DNA end is a closer match to TRBJ2-7, so the J assignment may be wrong. The CDR3 is 15 amino acids.

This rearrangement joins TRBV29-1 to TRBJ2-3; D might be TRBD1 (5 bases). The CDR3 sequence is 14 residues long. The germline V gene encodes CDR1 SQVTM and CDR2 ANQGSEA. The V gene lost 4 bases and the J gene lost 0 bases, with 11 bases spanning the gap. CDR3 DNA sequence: TGCAGCGTTGGAAGGCCAGGGAGCACAGATACGCAGTATTTT. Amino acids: CSVGRPGSTDTQYF.

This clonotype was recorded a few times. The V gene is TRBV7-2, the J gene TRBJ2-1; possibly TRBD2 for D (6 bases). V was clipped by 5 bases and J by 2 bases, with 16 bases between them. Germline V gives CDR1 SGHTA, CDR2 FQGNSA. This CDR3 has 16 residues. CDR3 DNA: TGTGCCAGCAGCACCCATAGCGGAACGACCTACAATGAGCAGTTCTTC. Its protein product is CASSTHSGTTYNEQFF.